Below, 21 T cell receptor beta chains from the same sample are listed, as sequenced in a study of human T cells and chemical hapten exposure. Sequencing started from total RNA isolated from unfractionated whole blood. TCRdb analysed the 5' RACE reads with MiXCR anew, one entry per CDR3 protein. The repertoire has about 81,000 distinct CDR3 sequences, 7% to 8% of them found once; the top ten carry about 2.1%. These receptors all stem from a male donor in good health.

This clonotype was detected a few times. The DNA of the CDR3 is TGTGCCAGCAGCCCGGTTAGGCCTTCTGATGGCTACACCTTC. Residues: CASSPVRPSDGYTF. The chain couples TRBV3-1 to TRBJ1-2; D remains unclear. Germline V CDR1 and CDR2: LGHDT, YNNKEL (reference sequence). V was trimmed by 4 bases and J by 6 bases, leaving 15 bases between them. The CDR3 extends over 14 amino acids.

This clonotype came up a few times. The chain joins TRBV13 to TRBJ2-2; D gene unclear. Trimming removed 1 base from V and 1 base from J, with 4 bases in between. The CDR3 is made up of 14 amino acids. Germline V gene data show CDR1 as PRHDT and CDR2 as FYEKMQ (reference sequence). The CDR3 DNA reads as TGTGCCAGCAGCTTAGACGGGAACACCGGGGAGCTGTTTTTT. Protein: CASSLDGNTGELFF.

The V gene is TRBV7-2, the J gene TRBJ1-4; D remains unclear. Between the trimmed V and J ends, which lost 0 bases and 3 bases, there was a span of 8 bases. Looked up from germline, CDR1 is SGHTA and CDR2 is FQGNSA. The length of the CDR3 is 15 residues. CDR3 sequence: CASSLAGQANEKLFF. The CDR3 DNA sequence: TGTGCCAGCAGCTTAGCAGGGCAGGCTAATGAAAAACTGTTTTTT.

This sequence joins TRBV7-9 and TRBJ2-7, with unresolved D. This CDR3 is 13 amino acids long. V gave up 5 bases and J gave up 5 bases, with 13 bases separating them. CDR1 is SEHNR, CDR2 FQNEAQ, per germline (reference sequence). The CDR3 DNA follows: TGTGCCAGCAGCGTTATAATGGGGAACGAGCAGTACTTC. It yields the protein CASSVIMGNEQYF.

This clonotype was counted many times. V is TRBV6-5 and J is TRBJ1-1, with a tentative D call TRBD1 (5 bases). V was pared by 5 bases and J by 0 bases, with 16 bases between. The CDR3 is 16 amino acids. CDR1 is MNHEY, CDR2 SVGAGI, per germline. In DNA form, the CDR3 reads TGTGCCAGCAGTGCATCAGGGACTCCCGTGAACACTGAAGCTTTCTTT. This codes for CASSASGTPVNTEAFF.

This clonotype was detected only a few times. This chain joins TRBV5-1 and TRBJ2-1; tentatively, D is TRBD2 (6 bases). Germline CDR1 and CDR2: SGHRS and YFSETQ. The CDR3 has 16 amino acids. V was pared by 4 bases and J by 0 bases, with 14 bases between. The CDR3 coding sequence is TGCGCCAGCAGCCTCGGGACTCGGAGCTCCTACAATGAGCAGTTCTTC. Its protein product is CASSLGTRSSYNEQFF.

CDR3: CASSFIGGRTGEQYF. The CDR3 nucleotides are TGTGCCAGCAGTTTTATCGGCGGGAGGACCGGGGAGCAGTACTTC. This sequence joins TRBV12-3 or TRBV12-4 and TRBJ2-7, with TRBD2 matching 8 bases. The length of the CDR3 is 15 residues. V lost 3 bases and J lost 7; bases outside the gene matches: 11.

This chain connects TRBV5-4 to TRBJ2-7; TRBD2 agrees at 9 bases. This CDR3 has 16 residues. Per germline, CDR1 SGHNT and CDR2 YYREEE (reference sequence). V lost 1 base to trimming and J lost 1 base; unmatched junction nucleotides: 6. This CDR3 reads CASSLISGSMSYEQYF. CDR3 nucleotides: TGTGCCAGCAGCTTGATTAGCGGGAGTATGTCCTACGAGCAGTACTTC. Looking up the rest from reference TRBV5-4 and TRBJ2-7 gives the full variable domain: ETGVTQSPTHLIKTRGQQVTLRCSSQSGHNTVSWYQQALGQGPQFIFQYYREEENGRGNFPPRFSGLQFPNYSSELNVNALELDDSALYLCASSLISGSMSYEQYFGPGTRLTVT.

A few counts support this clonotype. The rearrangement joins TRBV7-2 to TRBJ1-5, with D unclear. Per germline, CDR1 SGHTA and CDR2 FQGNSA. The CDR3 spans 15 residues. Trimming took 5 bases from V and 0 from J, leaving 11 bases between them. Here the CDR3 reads CASSPYTISNQPQHF. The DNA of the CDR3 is TGTGCCAGCAGCCCCTACACGATTAGCAATCAGCCCCAGCATTTT.

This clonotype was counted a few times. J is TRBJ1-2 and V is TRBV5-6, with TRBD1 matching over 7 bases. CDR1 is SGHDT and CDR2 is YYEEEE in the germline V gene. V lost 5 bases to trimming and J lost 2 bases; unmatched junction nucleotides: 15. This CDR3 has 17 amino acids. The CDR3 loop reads CASRLRPYRDRNYGYTF. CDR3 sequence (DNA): TGTGCCAGCAGATTGCGTCCCTACCGGGACAGAAACTATGGCTACACCTTC.

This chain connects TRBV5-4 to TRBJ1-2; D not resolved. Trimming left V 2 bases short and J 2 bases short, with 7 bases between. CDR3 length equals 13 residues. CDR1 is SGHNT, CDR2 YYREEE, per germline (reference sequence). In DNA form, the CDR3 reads TGTGCCAGCAGCTTCCCCCCCAACTATGGCTACACCTTC. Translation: CASSFPPNYGYTF.

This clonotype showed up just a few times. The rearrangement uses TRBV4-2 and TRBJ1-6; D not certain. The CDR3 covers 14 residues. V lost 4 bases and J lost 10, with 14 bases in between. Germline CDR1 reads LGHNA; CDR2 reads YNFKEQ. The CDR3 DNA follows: TGTGCCAGCAGCCCGGAGGGCAGAGGATCACCCCTCCACTTT. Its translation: CASSPEGRGSPLHF.

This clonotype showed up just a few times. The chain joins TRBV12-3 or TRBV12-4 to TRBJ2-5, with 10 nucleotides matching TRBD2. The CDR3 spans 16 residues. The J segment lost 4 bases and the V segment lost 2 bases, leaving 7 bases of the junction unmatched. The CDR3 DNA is TGTGCCAGCAGTTTACAGTCAGCGGGAGGGCGAGAGACCCAGTACTTC. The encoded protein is CASSLQSAGGRETQYF.

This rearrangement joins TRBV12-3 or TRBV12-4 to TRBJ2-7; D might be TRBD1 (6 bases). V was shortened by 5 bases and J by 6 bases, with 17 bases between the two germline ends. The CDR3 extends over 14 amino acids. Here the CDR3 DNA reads TGTGCCAGCAGTGAACAGGGAGCGCCGGCCGAGCAGTACTTC. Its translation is CASSEQGAPAEQYF.

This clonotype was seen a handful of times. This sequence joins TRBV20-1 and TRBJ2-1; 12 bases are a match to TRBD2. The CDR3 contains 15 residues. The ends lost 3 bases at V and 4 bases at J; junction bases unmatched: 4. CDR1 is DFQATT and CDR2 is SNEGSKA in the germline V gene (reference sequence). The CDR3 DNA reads TGCAGTGCTAGGGCCGGGACTAGCGGGTACAATGAGCAGTTCTTC. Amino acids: CSARAGTSGYNEQFF.

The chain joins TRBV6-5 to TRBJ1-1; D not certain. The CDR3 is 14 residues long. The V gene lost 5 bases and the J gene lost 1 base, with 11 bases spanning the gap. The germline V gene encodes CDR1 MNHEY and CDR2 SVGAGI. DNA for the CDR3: TGTGCCAGCAGTGCGCAAACAGCGAACACTGAAGCTTTCTTT. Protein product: CASSAQTANTEAFF.

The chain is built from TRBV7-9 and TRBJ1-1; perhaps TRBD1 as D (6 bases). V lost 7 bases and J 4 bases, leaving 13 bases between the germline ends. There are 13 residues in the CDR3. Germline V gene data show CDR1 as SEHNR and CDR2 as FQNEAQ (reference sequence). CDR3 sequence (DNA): TGTGCCAGCATAGGGACAATCGGCACTGAAGCTTTCTTT. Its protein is CASIGTIGTEAFF.

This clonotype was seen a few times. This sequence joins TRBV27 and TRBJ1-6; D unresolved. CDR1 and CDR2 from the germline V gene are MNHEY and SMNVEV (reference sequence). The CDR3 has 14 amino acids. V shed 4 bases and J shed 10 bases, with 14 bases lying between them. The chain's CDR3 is CASSWRGLGSPLHF. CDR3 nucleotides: TGTGCCAGCAGTTGGCGGGGTCTGGGGTCACCCCTCCACTTT.

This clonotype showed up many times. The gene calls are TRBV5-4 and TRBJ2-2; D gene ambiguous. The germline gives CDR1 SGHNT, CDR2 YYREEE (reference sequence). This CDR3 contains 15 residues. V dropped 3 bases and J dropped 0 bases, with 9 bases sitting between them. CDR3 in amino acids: CASSSELANTGELFF. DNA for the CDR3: TGTGCCAGCAGCTCCGAGCTTGCGAACACCGGGGAGCTGTTTTTT. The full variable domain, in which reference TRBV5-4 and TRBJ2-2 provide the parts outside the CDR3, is ETGVTQSPTHLIKTRGQQVTLRCSSQSGHNTVSWYQQALGQGPQFIFQYYREEENGRGNFPPRFSGLQFPNYSSELNVNALELDDSALYLCASSSELANTGELFFGEGSRLTVL.

DNA for the CDR3: TGCAGCGTACAGGGCAGACTGAACACTGAAGCTTTCTTT. Translating gives CSVQGRLNTEAFF. The chain carries TRBV29-1 and TRBJ1-1; a weak D match, TRBD1 (6 bases). This CDR3 is built from 13 residues. V was pared by 6 bases and J by 0 bases, with 11 bases between. Looked up from germline, CDR1 is SQVTM and CDR2 is ANQGSEA.

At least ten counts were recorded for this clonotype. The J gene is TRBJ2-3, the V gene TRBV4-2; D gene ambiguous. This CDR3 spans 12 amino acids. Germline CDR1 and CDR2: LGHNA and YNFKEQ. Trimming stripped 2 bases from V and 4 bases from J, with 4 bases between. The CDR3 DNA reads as TGTGCCAGCAGCCAACCACCAGATACGCAGTATTTT. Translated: CASSQPPDTQYF.